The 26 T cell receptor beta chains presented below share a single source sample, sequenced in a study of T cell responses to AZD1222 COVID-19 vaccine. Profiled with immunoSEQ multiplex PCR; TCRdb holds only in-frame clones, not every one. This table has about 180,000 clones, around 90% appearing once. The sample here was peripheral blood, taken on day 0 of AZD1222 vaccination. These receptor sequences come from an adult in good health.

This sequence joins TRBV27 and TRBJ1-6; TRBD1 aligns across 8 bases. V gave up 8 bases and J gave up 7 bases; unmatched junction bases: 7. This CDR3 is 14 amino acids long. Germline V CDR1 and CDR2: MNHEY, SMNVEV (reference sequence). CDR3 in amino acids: CASSPDRGNSPLHF. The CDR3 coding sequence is TGTGCCAGCTCCCCTGACAGGGGAAATTCACCCCTCCACTTT.

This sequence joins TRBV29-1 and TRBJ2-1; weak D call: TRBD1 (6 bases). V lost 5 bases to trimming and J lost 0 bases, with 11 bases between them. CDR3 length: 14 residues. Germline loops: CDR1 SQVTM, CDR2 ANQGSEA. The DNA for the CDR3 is TGCAGCGTTCCCACAGGGAGCTCCTACAATGAGCAGTTCTTC. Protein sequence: CSVPTGSSYNEQFF.

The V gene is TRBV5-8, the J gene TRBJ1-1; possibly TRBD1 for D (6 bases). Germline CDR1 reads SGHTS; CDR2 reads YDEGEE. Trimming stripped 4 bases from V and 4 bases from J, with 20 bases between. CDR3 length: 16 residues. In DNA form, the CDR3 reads TGTGCCAGCAGCCCCCATCGGAGGGGGGGGAGCACTGAAGCTTTCTTT. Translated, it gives CASSPHRRGGSTEAFF.

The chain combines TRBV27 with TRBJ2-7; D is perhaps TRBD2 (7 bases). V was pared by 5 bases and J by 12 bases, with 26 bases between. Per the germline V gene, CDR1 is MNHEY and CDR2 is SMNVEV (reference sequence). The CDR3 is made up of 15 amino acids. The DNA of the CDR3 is TGTGCCAGCAGTCCATGGGGGCGGGAGCTACGTCCTTCGTACTTC. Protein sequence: CASSPWGRELRPSYF.

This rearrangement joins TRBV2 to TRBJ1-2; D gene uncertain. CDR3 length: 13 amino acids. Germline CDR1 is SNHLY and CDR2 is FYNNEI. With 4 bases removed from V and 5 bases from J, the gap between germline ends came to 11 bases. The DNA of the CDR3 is TGTGCCAGCAGTGGCGCCGGGAGGTATGGCTACACCTTC. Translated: CASSGAGRYGYTF.

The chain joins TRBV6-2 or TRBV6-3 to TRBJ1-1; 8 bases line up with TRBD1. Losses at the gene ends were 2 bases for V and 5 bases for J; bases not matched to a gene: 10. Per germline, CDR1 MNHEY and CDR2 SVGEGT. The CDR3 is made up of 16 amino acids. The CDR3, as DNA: TGTGCCAGCAGTTACCCGATTGGACAGGGTTATACTGAAGCTTTCTTT. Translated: CASSYPIGQGYTEAFF.

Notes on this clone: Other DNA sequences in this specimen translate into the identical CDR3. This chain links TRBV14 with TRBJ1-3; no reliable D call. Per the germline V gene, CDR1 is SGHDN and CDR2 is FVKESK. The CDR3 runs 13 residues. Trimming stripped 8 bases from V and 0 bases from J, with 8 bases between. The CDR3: CASRGLSGNTIYF. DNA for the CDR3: TGTGCCAGCCGCGGCCTCTCTGGAAACACCATATATTTT.

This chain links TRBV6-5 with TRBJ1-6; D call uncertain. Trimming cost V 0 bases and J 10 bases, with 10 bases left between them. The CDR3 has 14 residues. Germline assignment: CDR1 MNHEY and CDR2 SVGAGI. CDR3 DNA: TGTGCCAGCAGTTACTCGTTAGGGAGGTCACCCCTCCACTTT. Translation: CASSYSLGRSPLHF.

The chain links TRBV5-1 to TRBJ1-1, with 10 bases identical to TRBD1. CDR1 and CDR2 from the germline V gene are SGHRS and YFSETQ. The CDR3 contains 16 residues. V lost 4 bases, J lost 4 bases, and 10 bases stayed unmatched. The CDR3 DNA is TGCGCCAGCAGCAGGAGGACAGGGGGATTTGGCACTGAAGCTTTCTTT. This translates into CASSRRTGGFGTEAFF.

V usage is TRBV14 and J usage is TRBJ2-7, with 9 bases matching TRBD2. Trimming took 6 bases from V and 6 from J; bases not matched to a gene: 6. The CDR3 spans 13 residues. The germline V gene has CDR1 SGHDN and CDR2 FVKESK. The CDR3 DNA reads TGTGCCAGCAGTCCTGCGGGAGGGTCCGAGCAGTACTTC. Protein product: CASSPAGGSEQYF. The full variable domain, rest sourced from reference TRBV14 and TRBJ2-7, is EAGVTQFPSHSVIEKGQTVTLRCDPISGHDNLYWYRRVMGKEIKFLLHFVKESKQDESGMPNNRFLAERTGGTYSTLKVQPAELEDSGVYFCASSPAGGSEQYFGPGTRLTVT.

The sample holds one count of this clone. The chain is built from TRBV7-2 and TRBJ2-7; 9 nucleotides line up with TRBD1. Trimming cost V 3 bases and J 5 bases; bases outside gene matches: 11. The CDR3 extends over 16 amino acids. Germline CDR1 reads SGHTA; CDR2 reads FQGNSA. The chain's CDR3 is CASSLSPGQGGNEQYF. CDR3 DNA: TGTGCCAGCAGCTTGAGTCCGGGACAGGGTGGTAACGAGCAGTACTTC. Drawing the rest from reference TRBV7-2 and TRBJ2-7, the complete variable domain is GAGVSQSPSNKVTEKGKDVELRCDPISGHTALYWYRQSLGQGLEFLIYFQGNSAPDKSGLPSDRFSAERTGGSVSTLTIQRTQQEDSAVYLCASSLSPGQGGNEQYFGPGTRLTVT.

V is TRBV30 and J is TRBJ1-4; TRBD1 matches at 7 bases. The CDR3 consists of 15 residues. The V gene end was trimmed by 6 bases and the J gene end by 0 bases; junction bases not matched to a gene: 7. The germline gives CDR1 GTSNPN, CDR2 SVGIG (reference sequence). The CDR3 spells CACGTAFATNEKLFF. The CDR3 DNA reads TGTGCCTGTGGGACAGCCTTTGCAACTAATGAAAAACTGTTTTTT.

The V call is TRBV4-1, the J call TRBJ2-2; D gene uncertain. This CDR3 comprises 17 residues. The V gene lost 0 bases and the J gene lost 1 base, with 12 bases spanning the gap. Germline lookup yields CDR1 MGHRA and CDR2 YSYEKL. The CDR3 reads CASSQEAPEQNTGELFF. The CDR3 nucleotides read TGCGCCAGCAGCCAAGAGGCCCCCGAACAGAACACCGGGGAGCTGTTTTTT.

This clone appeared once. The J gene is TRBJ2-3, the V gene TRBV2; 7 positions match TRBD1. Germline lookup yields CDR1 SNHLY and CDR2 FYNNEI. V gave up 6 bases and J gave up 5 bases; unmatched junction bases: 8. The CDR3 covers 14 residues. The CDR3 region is CASRSDRAGDTQYF. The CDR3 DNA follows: TGTGCCAGCAGGAGCGACAGGGCGGGAGATACGCAGTATTTT.

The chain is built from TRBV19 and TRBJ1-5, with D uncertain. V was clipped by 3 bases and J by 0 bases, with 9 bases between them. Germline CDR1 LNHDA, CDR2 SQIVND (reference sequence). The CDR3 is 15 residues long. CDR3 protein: CASSIGQLSNQPQHF. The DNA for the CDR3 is TGTGCCAGTAGTATTGGCCAGCTTAGCAATCAGCCCCAGCATTTT. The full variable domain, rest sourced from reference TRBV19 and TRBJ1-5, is DGGITQSPKYLFRKEGQNVTLSCEQNLNHDAMYWYRQDPGQGLRLIYYSQIVNDFQKGDIAEGYSVSREKKESFPLTVTSAQKNPTAFYLCASSIGQLSNQPQHFGDGTRLSIL.

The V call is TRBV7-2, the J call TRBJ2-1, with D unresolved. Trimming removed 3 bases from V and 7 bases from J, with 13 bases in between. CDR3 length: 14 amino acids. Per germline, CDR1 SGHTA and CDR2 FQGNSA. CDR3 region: CASSLLTRKNEQFF. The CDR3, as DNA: TGTGCCAGCAGCTTGCTCACCCGGAAAAATGAGCAGTTCTTC.

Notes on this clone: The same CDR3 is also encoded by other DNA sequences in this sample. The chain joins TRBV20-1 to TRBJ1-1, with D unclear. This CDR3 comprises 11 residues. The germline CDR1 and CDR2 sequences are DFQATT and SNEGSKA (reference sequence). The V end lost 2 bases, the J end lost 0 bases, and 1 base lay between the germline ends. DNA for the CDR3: TGCAGTGCTAGACTGAACACTGAAGCTTTCTTT. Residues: CSARLNTEAFF.

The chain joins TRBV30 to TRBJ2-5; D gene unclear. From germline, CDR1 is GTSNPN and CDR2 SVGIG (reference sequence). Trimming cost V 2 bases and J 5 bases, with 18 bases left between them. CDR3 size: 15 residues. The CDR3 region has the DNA TGTGCCTGGAGTCCCCGGTCGCTCTCTGGGGAGACCCAGTACTTC. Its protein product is CAWSPRSLSGETQYF.

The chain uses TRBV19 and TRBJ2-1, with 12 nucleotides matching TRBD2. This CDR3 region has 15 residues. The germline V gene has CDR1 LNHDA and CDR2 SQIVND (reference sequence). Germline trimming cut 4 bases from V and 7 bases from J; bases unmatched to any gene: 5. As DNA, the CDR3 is TGTGCCAGTAGTACGGGACTAGCGGGTGAGAATGAGCAGTTCTTC. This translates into CASSTGLAGENEQFF. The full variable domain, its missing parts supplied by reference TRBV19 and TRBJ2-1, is DGGITQSPKYLFRKEGQNVTLSCEQNLNHDAMYWYRQDPGQGLRLIYYSQIVNDFQKGDIAEGYSVSREKKESFPLTVTSAQKNPTAFYLCASSTGLAGENEQFFGPGTRLTVL.

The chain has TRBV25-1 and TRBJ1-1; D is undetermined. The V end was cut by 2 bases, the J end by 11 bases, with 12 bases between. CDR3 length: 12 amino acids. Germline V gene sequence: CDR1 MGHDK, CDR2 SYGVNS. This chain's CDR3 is CASSEGKTRAFF. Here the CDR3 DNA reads TGTGCCAGCAGTGAAGGGAAGACGAGGGCTTTCTTT.

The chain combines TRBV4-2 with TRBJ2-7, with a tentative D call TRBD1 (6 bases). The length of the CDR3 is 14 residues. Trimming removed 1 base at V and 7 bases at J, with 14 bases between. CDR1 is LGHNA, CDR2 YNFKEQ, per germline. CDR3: CASSQVTGQSEQYF. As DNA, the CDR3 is TGTGCCAGCAGCCAAGTCACGGGACAATCGGAGCAGTACTTC.

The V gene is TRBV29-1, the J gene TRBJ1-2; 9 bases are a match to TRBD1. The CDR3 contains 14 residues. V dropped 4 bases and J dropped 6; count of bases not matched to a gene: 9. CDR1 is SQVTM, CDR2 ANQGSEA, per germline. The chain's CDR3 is CSVVARRTGDGYTF. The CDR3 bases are TGCAGCGTTGTGGCTAGGAGGACAGGGGATGGCTACACCTTC.

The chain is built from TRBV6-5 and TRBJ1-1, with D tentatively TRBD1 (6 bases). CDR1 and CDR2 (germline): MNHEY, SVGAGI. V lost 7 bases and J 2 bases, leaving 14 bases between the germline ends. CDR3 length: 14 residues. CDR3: CASTRGGGNTEAFF. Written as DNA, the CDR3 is TGTGCCAGCACCAGAGGGGGGGGTAACACTGAAGCTTTCTTT.

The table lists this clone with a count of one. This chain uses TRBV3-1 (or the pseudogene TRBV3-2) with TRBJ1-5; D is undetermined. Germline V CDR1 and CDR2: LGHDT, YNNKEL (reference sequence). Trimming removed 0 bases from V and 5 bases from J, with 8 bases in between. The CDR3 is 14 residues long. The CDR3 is CASSQDMEYQPQHF. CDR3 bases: TGTGCCAGCAGCCAAGATATGGAGTATCAGCCCCAGCATTTT.

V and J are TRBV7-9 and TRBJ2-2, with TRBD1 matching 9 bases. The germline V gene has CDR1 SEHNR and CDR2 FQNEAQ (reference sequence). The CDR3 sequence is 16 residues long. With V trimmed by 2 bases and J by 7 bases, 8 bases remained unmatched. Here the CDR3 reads CASSLPGTGSIGELFF. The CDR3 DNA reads TGTGCCAGCAGCTTACCCGGGACAGGGTCTATCGGGGAGCTGTTTTTT.

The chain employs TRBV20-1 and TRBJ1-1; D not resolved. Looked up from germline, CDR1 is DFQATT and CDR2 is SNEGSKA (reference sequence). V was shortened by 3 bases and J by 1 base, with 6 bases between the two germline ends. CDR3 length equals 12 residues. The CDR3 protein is CSASVWNTEAFF. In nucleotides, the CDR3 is TGCAGTGCTAGTGTGTGGAACACTGAAGCTTTCTTT.